This TCR beta chain was observed in a study of Graves' ophthalmopathy and Graves' hyperthyroidism. Findings and caveats of the study: A model built from 13 signatures distinguished ophthalmopathy from stable hyperthyroidism with roughly 90% sensitivity and about 80% specificity.

Amplification of the TCR beta CDR3 regions used RNA transcripts (as template). Second-round multiplex PCR came after first-round RT-PCR with HTBI primers. TCRdb fed the multiplex PCR reads into MiXCR, producing one record per CDR3 protein. The sample lists 500,000 to 700,000 distinct CDR3 sequences, 20% to 25% occurring once. This clonotype was counted between two and nine times. Its antigen remains unidentified. CDR1 and CDR2 from the germline V gene are MNHEY and SVGAGI. Between the trimmed V and J ends, which lost 4 bases and 8 bases, there was a span of 17 bases. The CDR3 extends over 14 amino acids. Included hyperthyroidism patients were aged 18 to 65 and newly diagnosed (under 2 months' duration). Clinical symptoms, serum thyroxine, TRAb, thyroid ultrasound and orbital computed tomography determined diagnosis.

The chain combines TRBV6-5 with TRBJ1-2; unclear D gene. Sequencing used peripheral blood. The sequence came from a woman aged 18 to 35 with stable Graves' hyperthyroidism. Some clones in this sample may be carry-over from other donors' samples. CDR3 loop: CASSLALSPPGYTF. CDR3 coding DNA: TGTGCCAGCAGTTTGGCACTCTCCCCCCCCGGCTACACCTTC.